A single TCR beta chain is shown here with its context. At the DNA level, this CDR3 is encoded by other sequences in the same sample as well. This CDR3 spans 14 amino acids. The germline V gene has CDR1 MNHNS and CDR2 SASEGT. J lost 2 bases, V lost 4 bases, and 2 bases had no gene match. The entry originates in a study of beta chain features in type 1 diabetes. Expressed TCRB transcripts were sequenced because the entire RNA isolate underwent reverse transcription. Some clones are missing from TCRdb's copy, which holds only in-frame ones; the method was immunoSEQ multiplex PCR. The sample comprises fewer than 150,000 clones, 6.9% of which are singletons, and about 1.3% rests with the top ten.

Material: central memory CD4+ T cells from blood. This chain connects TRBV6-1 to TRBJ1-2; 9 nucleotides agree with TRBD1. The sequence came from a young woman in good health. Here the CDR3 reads CASSVDRGNYGYTF. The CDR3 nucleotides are TGTGCCAGCAGTGTTGACAGGGGGAACTATGGCTACACCTTC.